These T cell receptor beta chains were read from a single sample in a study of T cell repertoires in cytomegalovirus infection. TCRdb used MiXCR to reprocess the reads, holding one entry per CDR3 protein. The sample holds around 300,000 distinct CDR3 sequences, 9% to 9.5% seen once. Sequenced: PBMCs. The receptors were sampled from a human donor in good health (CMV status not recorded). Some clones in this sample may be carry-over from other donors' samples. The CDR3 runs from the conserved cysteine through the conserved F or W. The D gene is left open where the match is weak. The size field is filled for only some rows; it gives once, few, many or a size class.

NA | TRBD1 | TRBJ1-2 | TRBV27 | TGTGCCAGCAGTCCGCAAATACCAAGGACAGGGGACTATGGCTACACCTTC | CASSPQIPRTGDYGYTF
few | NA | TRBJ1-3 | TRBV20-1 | TGCAGTCTCCGCGCTGGAAACACCATATATTTT | CSLRAGNTIYF
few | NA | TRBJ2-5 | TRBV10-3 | TGTGCCATCAGTGAGCCATCTGAGACCCAGTACTTC | CAISEPSETQYF
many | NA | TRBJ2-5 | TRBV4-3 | TGCGCCAGCAGCCAAGGCCCAGGGGCGGCAGAGACCCAGTACTTC | CASSQGPGAAETQYF
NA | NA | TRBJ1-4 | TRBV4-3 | TGCGCCAGCAGCCAGACCCAGGGTAGAACGGCTAATGAAAAACTGTTTTTT | CASSQTQGRTANEKLFF
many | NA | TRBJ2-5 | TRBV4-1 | TGCGCCAGCAGCCACCCCACTTCGGGTTATAGCGGCTACCAAGAGACCCAGTACTTC | CASSHPTSGYSGYQETQYF
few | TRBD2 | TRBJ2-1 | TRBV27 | TGTGCCAGCAGTATCCTGCGGGGGGGCCTGAATGAGCAGTTCTTC | CASSILRGGLNEQFF
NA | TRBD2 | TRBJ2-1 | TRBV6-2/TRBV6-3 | TGTGCCAGCAGTTACTCGGCGGGAGGAGGAAATGAGCAGTTCTTC | CASSYSAGGGNEQFF
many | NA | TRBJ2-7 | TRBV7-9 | TGTGCCAGCAGCCCAGCATCGGCAGGGGGGCCCTACGAGCAGTACTTC | CASSPASAGGPYEQYF
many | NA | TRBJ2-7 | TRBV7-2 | TGTGCCAGCAGCTTAGCGCTCCGGGGCGGAGAGCAGTACTTC | CASSLALRGGEQYF
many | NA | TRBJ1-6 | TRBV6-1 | TGTGCCAGCAGGGGGACGATTGGCCACTCACCCCTCCACTTT | CASRGTIGHSPLHF
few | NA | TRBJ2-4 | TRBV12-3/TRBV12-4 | TGTGCCAGCAGTTTAGGACAGGAGCTATGGGACATTCAGTACTTC | CASSLGQELWDIQYF
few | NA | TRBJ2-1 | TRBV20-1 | TGCAGTGCTAGGGGGGAGCCCCCGAGCAATGAGCAGTTCTTC | CSARGEPPSNEQFF
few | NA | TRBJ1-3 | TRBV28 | TGTGCCAGCAGTTCCCCCGGGGCATCTGGAAACACCATATATTTT | CASSSPGASGNTIYF
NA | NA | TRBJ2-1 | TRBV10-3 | TGTGCCATCAGTCCTGACAGCCACTCCTACAATGAGCAGTTCTTC | CAISPDSHSYNEQFF
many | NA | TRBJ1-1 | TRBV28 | TGTGCCAGCAGTTTCCCCCGGGGGAGGAACACTGAAGCTTTCTTT | CASSFPRGRNTEAFF
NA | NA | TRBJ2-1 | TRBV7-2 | TGTGCCAGCAGCTTAACGGTGCATGAGCAGTTCTTC | CASSLTVHEQFF
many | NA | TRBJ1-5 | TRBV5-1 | TGCGCCAGCAGCGCGTCAGGAAATCAGCCCCAGCATTTT | CASSASGNQPQHF
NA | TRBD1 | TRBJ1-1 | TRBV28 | TGTGCCAGCAGGTTCCCGACGGGGGGACAGGTGAACACTGAAGCTTTCTTT | CASRFPTGGQVNTEAFF
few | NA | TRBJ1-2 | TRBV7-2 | TGTGCCAGCAGCTTGGGGCGAGAAGGAGCTAACTATGGCTACACCTTC | CASSLGREGANYGYTF
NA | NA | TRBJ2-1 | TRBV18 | TGTGCCAGCTCACCACCCAGTCCGGGTGAGCAGTTCTTC | CASSPPSPGEQFF
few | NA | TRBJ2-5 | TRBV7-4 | TGTGCCAGCAGCTTCGGGATCGTGCAAGAGACCCAGTACTTC | CASSFGIVQETQYF
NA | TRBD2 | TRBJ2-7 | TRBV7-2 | TGTGCCAGCAGCTTAGGGGGCGGGGGGGCATACTTC | CASSLGGGGAYF
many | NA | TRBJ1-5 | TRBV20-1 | TGCAGTGCTAGTTCTAGCGGGGGGAATCAGCCCCAGCATTTT | CSASSSGGNQPQHF
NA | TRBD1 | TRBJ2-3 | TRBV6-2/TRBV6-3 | TGTGCCAGCAGTTACTCGAGCAAGGGACAGGGGCTTCGCACAGATACGCAGTATTTT | CASSYSSKGQGLRTDTQYF
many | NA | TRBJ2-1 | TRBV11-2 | TGTGCCAGCAGCTTAATCGGGAGCGGATACTCCTACAATGAGCAGTTCTTC | CASSLIGSGYSYNEQFF
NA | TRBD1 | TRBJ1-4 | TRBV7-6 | TGTGCCAGCAGCTTAGTTCCGACAGGGAGTAATGAAAAACTGTTTTTT | CASSLVPTGSNEKLFF
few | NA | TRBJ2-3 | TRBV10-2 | TGCGCCAGCAGTGAGTCAGGGGCCTACACAGATACGCAGTATTTT | CASSESGAYTDTQYF
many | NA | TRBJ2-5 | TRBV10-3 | TGTGCCATCAGTGGGCAAGGACCAGAGACCCAGTACTTC | CAISGQGPETQYF
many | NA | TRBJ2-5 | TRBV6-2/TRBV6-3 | TGTGCCAGCAGTTACACAACGACCAGGACGGGGGAGACCCAGTACTTC | CASSYTTTRTGETQYF
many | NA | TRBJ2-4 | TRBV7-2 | TGTGCCAGCAGCTTAGCTGTTGGGCAGGCCAAAAACATTCAGTACTTC | CASSLAVGQAKNIQYF
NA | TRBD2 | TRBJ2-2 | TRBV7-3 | TGTGCCAGCTCGACTAGCGGGACCACCGGGGAGCTGTTTTTT | CASSTSGTTGELFF
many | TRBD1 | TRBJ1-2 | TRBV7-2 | TGTGCCAGCAGCTTAGTCAGGGGGCGGGCCGGAGGCTACACCTTC | CASSLVRGRAGGYTF
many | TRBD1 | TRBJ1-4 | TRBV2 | TGTGCCAGCAGTGAAGGGGGACAGTCAACTGAAAAACTGTTTTTT | CASSEGGQSTEKLFF
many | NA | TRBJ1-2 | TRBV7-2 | TGTGCCAGCAGCTTAGATACAGCCCAAAACTATGGCTACACCTTC | CASSLDTAQNYGYTF
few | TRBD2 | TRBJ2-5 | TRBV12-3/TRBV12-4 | TGTGCCAGCAGTTTAGGGCGGGGGGAAGAGACCCAGTACTTC | CASSLGRGEETQYF
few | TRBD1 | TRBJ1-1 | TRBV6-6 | TGTGCCAGCACAAACAGGGGGTCCGGCACTGAAGCTTTCTTT | CASTNRGSGTEAFF
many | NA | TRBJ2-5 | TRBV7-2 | TGTGCCAGCAGCCGGGTCCTGGGGGGTCAAGAGACCCAGTACTTC | CASSRVLGGQETQYF
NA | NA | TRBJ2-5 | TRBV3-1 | TGTGCCAGCGAGCCAAGTAGGAGACCCACGTACCAAGAGACCCAGTACTTC | CASEPSRRPTYQETQYF
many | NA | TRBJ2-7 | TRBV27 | TGTGCCAGCAGTCCCTCGCTGGGTCCCGAGCAGTACTTC | CASSPSLGPEQYF
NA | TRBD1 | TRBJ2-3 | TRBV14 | TGTGCCAGCAGCAAAGGGACAGTTAGCACAGATACGCAGTATTTT | CASSKGTVSTDTQYF